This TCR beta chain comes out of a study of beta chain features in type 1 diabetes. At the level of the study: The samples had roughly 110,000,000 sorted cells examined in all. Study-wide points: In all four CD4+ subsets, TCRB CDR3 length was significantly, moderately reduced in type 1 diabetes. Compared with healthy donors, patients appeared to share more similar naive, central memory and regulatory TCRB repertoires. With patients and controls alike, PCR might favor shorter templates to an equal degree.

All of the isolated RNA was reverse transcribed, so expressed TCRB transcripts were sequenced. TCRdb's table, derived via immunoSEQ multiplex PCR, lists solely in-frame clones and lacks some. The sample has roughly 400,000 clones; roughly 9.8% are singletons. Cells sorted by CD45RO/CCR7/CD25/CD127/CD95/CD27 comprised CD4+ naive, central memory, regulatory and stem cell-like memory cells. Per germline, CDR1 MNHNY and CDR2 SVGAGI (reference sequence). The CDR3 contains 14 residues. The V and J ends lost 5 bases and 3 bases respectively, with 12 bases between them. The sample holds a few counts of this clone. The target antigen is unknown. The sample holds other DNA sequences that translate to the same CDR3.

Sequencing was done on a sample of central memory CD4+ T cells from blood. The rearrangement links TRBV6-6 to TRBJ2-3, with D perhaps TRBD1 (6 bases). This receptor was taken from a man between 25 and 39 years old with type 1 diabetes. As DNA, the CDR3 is TGTGCCAGCAGTAAGACAGGCAAGACAGATACGCAGTATTTT. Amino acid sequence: CASSKTGKTDTQYF.